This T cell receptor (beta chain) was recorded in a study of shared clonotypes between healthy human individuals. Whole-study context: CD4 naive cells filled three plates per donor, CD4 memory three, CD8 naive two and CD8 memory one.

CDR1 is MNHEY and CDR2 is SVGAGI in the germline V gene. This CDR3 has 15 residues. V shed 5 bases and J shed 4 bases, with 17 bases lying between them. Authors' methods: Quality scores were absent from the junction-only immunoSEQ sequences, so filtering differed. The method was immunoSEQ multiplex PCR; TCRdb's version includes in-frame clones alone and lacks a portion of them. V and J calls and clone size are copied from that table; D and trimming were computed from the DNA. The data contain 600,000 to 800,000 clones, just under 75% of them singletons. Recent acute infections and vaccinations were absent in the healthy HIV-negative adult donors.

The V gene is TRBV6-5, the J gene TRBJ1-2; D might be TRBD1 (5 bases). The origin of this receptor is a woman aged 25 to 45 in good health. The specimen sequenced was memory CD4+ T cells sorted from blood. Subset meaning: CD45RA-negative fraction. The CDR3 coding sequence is TGTGCCAGCAGTCCCCACATCGACAGTTTCTATGGCTACACCTTC. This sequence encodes CASSPHIDSFYGYTF.